These 9 T cell receptor beta chains came from one sample sequenced in a study of blood T cell repertoires in COVID-19 (TCRdb year 2020). Libraries were constructed by the immunoSEQ multiplex PCR assay. The table comes from immuneACCESS by way of TCRdb, which keeps in-frame sequences with V and J called. Part of the clones is missing from these tables; in studies checked, under half for an unresolved V gene and the rest for unknown reasons. The sample data list over 250,000 clones, and over 85% of these were observed just once. 2% to 3% of the sample is held by the ten biggest clonotypes. What was sequenced was PBMCs or T cells enriched from blood (not recorded which). These receptors all come from a man aged 55 to 70 who had recovered from COVID-19.

CDR3 in amino acids: CASSPDRWETQYF. For the CDR3, the DNA is TGTGCCAGCAGTCCGGACAGGTGGGAGACCCAGTACTTC. This chain links TRBV6-2 or TRBV6-3 with TRBJ2-5, with 7 positions matching TRBD1. The CDR3 is made up of 13 amino acids. Germline V gene lookup returns CDR1 MNHEY and CDR2 SVGEGT. With 5 bases clipped from V and 5 bases from J, the junction kept 5 bases outside the gene matches.

The chain carries TRBV19 and TRBJ2-2, with 13 bases lining up with TRBD2. CDR3 length: 18 residues. Germline CDR1 LNHDA, CDR2 SQIVND (reference sequence). Germline trimming cut 5 bases from V and 4 bases from J; bases unmatched to any gene: 10. The CDR3 loop is CASSLGGGLAGVTGELFF. CDR3 DNA sequence: TGTGCCAGTAGTTTAGGGGGCGGACTAGCGGGAGTCACCGGGGAGCTGTTTTTT.

The chain carries TRBV24-1 and TRBJ2-2; weak D call: TRBD1 (6 bases). The germline gives CDR1 KGHDR, CDR2 SFDVKD. V lost 10 bases and J lost 6, with 14 bases in between. There are 13 residues in the CDR3. In DNA form, the CDR3 reads TGTGCCACAGGGGGAGCGTTTCCCGGGGAGCTGTTTTTT. Amino acids: CATGGAFPGELFF.

Comments on this clone: Germline and junction disagree at one end, which may indicate a read error. The V and J genes are TRBV7-7 and TRBJ1-2; TRBD1 might be the D (5 bases). Germline V CDR1 and CDR2: SSHAT, FNYEAQ (reference sequence). The CDR3 extends over 15 amino acids. The CDR3 sequence is CASSLPVDSSYGYTF. CDR3 bases: TGTGCTAGCAGCTTACCCGTCGACAGTTCCTATGGCTACACCTTC. The variable domain in full, with the rest retrieved from reference TRBV7-7 and TRBJ1-2, is GAGVSQSPRYKVTKRGQDVTLRCDPISSHATLYWYQQALGQGPEFLTYFNYEAQPDKSGLPSDRFSAERPEGSISTLTIQRTEQRDSAMYRCASSLPVDSSYGYTFGSGTRLTVV.

The sample holds one count of this clone. V is TRBV7-6 and J is TRBJ1-3; D is uncertain. CDR1 is SGHVS, CDR2 FNYEAQ, per germline. This CDR3 is 14 amino acids long. The V and J ends lost 5 bases and 4 bases respectively, with 12 bases between them. This CDR3 is CASSNRHAGNTIYF. CDR3 bases: TGTGCCAGCAGCAATCGACACGCCGGAAACACCATATATTTT.

This chain uses TRBV7-9 with TRBJ2-1, with TRBD2 identical over 13 bases. CDR3 size: 17 residues. J lost 8 bases, V lost 6 bases, and 13 bases had no gene match. Germline V lookup: CDR1 SEHNR, CDR2 FQNEAQ (reference sequence). CDR3 nucleotide sequence: TGTGCCAGCAGTTCCGGGACTAGCGGGGTTTTGTGGTATGAGCAGTTCTTC. Residues: CASSSGTSGVLWYEQFF.

The chain couples TRBV11-3 to TRBJ2-1; 9 bases line up with TRBD2. V shed 5 bases, J shed 1 base, and the junction held 0 bases outside the gene matches. The CDR3 covers 14 residues. Germline values: CDR1 SGHNT, CDR2 YENEEA. The CDR3 bases are TGTGCCAGCAGCGCGGGAGGGTCCTACAATGAGCAGTTCTTC. Its translation is CASSAGGSYNEQFF.

CDR3 in DNA: TGTGCCAGTAGTCCCCGACAGGGGGCCTACGAGCAGTACTTC. Translating it yields CASSPRQGAYEQYF. The genes are TRBV19 and TRBJ2-7; 9 bases map to TRBD1. V was pared by 5 bases and J by 2 bases, with 4 bases of the junction left unmatched. The CDR3 length is 14 residues. Germline-derived CDR1 and CDR2 are LNHDA and SQIVND (reference sequence).

This clone was detected once. The chain carries TRBV25-1 and TRBJ1-5; D call uncertain. Germline V gene data show CDR1 as MGHDK and CDR2 as SYGVNS. The V and J ends lost 2 bases and 4 bases respectively, with 6 bases between them. The CDR3 length is 13 residues. The CDR3 DNA follows: TGTGCCAGCAGTGAAGTCGGGAATCAGCCCCAGCATTTT. Translated: CASSEVGNQPQHF.